The T cell receptor beta chain described here comes from a study of preoperative IRX-2 immunotherapy in early breast cancer. The repertoire was sequenced with immunoSEQ multiplex PCR; TCRdb's copy has only in-frame clones and lacks some. This table holds around 62,000 clones, roughly 94% found once. Treatment reported: preoperative locoregional IRX-2 cytokine immunotherapy. Patients received preoperative, locoregional IRX-2 cytokine immunotherapy in a phase Ib study. Collection took place from a patient treated with IRX-2 immunotherapy. The source is a human donor with breast cancer.

CDR3 nucleotides: TGTGCCAGCAGCTTACGACTAGCGGGCGTTGGGGACAATGAGCAGTTCTTC. This translates into CASSLRLAGVGDNEQFF. The chain combines TRBV5-5 with TRBJ2-1; the match to TRBD2 covers 10 bases. The V gene's germline CDR1 is SGHKS and CDR2 YYEKEE (reference sequence). The CDR3 is made up of 17 amino acids. With V trimmed by 2 bases and J by 5 bases, 10 bases remained unmatched.